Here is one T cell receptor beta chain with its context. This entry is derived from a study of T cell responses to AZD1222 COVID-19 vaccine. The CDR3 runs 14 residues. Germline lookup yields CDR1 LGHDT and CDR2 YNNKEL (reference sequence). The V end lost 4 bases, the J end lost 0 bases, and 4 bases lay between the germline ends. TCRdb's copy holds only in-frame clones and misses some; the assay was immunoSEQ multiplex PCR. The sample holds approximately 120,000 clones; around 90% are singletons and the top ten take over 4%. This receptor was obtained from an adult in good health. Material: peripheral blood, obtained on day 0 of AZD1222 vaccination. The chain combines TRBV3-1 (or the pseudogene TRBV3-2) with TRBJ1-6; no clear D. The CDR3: CASSLTSYNSPLHF. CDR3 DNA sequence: TGTGCCAGCAGCCTCACCTCCTATAATTCACCCCTCCACTTT.